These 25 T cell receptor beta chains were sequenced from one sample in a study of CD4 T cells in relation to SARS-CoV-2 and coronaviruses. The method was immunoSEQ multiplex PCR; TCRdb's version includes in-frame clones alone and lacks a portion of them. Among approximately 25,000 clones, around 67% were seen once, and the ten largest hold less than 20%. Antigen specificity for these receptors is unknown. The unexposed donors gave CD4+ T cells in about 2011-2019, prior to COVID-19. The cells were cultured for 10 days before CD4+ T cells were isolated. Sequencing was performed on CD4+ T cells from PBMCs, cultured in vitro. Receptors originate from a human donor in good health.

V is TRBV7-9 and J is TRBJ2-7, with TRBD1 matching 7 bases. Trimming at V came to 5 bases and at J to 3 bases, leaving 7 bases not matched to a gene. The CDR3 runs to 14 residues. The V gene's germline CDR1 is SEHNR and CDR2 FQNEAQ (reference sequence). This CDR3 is CASSLLGTDYEQYF. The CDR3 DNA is TGTGCCAGCAGCCTTCTGGGGACAGACTACGAGCAGTACTTC.

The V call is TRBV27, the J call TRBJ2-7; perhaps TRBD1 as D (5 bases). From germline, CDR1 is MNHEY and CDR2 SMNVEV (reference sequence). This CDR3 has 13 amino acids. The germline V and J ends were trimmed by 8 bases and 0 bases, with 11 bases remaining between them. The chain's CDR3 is CASWGIPSYEQYF. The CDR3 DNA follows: TGTGCCAGCTGGGGCATCCCCTCCTACGAGCAGTACTTC.

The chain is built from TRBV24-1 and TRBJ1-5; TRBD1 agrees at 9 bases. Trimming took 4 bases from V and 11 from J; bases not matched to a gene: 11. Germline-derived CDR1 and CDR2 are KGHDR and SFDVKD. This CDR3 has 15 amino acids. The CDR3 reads CATSEGTGLYPSQHF. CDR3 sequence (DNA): TGTGCCACCAGTGAAGGGACAGGGTTATATCCATCCCAGCATTTT.

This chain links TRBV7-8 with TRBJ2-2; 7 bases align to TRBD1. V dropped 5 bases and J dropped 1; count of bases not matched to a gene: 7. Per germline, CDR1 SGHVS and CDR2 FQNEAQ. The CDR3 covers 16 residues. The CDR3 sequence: CASSPTDRVNTGELFF. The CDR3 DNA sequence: TGTGCCAGCAGCCCAACTGACAGGGTGAACACCGGGGAGCTGTTTTTT.

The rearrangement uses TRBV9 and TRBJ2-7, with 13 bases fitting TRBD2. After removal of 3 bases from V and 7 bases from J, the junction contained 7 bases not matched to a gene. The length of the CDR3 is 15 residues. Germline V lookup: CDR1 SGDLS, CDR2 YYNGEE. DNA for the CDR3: TGTGCCAGCAGCGCTGGACTAGCGGGAGCTCGTGAGCAGTACTTC. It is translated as CASSAGLAGAREQYF.

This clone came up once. CDR3 nucleotide sequence: TGTGCCAGCAGCTCTCGTAGCGGGAGAGGGTCGAATGAGCAGTTCTTC. This gives the protein CASSSRSGRGSNEQFF. The chain has TRBV5-8 and TRBJ2-1; the match to TRBD2 covers 9 bases. CDR3 size: 16 residues. Germline values: CDR1 SGHTS, CDR2 YDEGEE. V lost 3 bases and J lost 7; bases outside the gene matches: 11.

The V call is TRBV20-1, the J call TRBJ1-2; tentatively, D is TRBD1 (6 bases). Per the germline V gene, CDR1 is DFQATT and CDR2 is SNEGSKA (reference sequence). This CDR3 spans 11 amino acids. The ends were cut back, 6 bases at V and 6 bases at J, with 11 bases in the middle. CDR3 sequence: CSAAKGDGYTF. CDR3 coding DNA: TGCAGTGCCGCAAAGGGGGATGGCTACACCTTC.

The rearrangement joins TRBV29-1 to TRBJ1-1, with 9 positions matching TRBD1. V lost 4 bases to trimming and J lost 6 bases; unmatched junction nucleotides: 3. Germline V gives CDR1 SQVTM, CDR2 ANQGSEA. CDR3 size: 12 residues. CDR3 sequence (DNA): TGCAGCGTTGGGACAGGGGACCCTGAAGCTTTCTTT. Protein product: CSVGTGDPEAFF.

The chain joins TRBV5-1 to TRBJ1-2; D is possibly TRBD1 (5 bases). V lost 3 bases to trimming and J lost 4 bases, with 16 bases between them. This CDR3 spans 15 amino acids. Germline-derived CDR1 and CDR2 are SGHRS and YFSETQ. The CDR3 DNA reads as TGCGCCAGCAGCTCCAACCTCGGGGGGGGCTATGGCTACACCTTC. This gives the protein CASSSNLGGGYGYTF.

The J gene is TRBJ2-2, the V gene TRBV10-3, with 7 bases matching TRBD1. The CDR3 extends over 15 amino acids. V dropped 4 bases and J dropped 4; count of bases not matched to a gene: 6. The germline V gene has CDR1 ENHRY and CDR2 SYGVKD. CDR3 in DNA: TGTGCCATCAGTGGGCGGACAGGAGTCACCGGGGAGCTGTTTTTT. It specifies CAISGRTGVTGELFF.

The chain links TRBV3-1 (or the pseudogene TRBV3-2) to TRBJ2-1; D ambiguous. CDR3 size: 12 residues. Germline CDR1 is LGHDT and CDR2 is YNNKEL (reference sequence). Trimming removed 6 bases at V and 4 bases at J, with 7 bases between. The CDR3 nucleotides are TGTGCCAGCAGTTCCCCGTACAATGAGCAGTTCTTC. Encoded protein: CASSSPYNEQFF.

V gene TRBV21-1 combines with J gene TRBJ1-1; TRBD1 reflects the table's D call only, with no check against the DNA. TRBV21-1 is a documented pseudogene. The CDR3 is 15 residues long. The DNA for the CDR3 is TGTGCCAGCAGCAGAACGGGACAGAGGAACACTGAAGCTTTCTTT. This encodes CASSRTGQRNTEAFF.

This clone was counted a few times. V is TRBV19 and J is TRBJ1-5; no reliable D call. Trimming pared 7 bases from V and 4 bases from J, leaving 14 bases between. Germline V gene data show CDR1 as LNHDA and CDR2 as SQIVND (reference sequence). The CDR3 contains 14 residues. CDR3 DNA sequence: TGTGCCAGTATCGGAACGGGTCGAAATCAGCCCCAGCATTTT. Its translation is CASIGTGRNQPQHF.

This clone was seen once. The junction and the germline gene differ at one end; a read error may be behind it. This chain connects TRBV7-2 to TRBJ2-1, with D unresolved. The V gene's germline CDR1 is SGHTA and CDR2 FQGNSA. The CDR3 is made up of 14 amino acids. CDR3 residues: CASSLIRSHNEQFF. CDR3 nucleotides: TGTGCCAGCAGCTTAATTCGCTCCCACAATGAGCAGTTCTTC.

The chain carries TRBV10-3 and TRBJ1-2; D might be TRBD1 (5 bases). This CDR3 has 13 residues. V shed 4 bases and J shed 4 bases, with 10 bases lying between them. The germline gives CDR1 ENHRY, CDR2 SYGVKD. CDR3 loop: CAISGQGSYGYTF. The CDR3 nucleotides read TGTGCCATCAGTGGGCAGGGCAGCTATGGCTACACCTTC.

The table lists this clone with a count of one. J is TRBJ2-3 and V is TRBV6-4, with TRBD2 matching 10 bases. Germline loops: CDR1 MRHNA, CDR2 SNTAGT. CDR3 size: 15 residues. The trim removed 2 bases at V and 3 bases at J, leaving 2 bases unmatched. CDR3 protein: CASSDEAGGTDTQYF. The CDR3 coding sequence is TGTGCCAGCAGTGACGAAGCGGGAGGGACAGATACGCAGTATTTT.

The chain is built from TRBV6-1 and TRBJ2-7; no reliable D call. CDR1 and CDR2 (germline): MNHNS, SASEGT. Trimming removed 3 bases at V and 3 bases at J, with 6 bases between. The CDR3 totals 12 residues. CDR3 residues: CASSDPLYEQYF. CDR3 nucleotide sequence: TGTGCCAGCAGTGATCCCCTCTACGAGCAGTACTTC.

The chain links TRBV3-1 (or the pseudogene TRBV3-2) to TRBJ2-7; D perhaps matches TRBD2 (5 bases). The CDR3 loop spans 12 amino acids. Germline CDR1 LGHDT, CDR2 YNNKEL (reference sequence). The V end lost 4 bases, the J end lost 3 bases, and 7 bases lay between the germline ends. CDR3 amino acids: CASSRGDYEQYF. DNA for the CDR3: TGTGCCAGCAGCCGGGGAGACTACGAGCAGTACTTC.

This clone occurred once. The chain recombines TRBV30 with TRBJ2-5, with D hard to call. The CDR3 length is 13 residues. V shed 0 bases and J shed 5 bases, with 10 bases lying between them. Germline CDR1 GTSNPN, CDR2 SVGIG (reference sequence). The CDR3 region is CAWSVPVGETQYF. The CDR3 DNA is TGTGCCTGGAGTGTCCCTGTCGGGGAGACCCAGTACTTC.

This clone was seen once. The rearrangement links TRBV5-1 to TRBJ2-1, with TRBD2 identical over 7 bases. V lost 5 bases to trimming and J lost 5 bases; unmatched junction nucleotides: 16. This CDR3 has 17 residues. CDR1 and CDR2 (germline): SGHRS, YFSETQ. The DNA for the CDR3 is TGCGCCAGCAGGGAAGGACTAGGACCTCTAGCCCACAATGAGCAGTTCTTC. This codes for CASREGLGPLAHNEQFF.

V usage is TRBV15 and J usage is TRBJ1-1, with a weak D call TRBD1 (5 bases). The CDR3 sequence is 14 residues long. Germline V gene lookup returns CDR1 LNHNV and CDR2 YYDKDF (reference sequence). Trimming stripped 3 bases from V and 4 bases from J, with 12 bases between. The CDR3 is CATSRGGPITEAFF. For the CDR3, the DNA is TGTGCCACCAGCAGGGGGGGACCGATCACTGAAGCTTTCTTT.

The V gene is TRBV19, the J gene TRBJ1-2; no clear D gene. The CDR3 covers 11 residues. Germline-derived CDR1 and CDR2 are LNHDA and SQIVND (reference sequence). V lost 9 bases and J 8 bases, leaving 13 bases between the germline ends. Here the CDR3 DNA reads TGTGCCAGCGGGTCCGTGGGGGGCTACACCTTC. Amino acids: CASGSVGGYTF.

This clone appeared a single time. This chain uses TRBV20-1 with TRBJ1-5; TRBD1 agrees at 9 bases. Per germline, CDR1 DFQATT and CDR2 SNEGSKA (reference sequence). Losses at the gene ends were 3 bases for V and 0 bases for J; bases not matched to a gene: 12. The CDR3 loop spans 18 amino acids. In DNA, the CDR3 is TGCAGTGCTAGTCGAGGACAGGGGATCACCCATAGCAATCAGCCCCAGCATTTT. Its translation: CSASRGQGITHSNQPQHF.

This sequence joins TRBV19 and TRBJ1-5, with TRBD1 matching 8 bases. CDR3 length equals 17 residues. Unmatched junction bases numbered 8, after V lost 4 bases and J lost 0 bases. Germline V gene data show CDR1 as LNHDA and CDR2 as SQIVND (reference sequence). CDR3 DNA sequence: TGTGCCAGTAGTAACCAGGGGGCGAGTGATAGCAATCAGCCCCAGCATTTT. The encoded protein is CASSNQGASDSNQPQHF.

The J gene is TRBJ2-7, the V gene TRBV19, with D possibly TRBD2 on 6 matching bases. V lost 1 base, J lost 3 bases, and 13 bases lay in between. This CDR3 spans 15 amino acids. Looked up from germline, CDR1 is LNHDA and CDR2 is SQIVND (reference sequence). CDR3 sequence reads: CASSIGGHGSYEQYF. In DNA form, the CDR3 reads TGTGCCAGTAGTATAGGGGGCCACGGGAGCTACGAGCAGTACTTC.